A single count supports the clone carrying this TCR beta chain. The antigen remains unidentified. The entry originates in a study of cytomegalovirus exposure and HLA in healthy donors. The germline gives CDR1 SGHRS, CDR2 YFSETQ. The junction had 7 bases not matched to a gene; V was cut back by 0 bases and J by 6 bases. The CDR3 length is 15 residues. Study results and limitations: Investigators reported around 150 TCR beta chains as tied to cytomegalovirus. In vitro work confirmed that three CMV-associated chains recognize CMV antigens. Subsequent analysis showed first-cohort TCR clusters tending to co-occur in 120 validation repertoires.

Sequenced by immunoSEQ multiplex PCR; TCRdb stores in-frame clones only, minus some. The sample yields 50,000 to 80,000 clones, more than 85% seen once. The TCR originated in a woman under 30 in good health and CMV-seronegative. The sample comprised PBMCs. The V gene is TRBV5-1, the J gene TRBJ2-7; TRBD1 matches at 9 bases. CDR3 loop: CASSLAWGTGREQYF. DNA for the CDR3: TGCGCCAGCAGCTTGGCCTGGGGGACAGGGCGCGAGCAGTACTTC.